This entry lists 3 T cell receptor beta chains sequenced from one sample in a study of memory CD4+ T cells and cytomegalovirus serostatus. Data came from immunoSEQ multiplex PCR; TCRdb stores just in-frame clones and leaves some out. The table includes some 27,000 clones, around 75% detected once. Single viable CD3+CD4+CD8-CD45RO+ cells were sorted as the memory CD4+ T cells. Sequencing used memory CD4+ T cells from blood. These receptors came from an adult in good health and CMV-seronegative.

V usage is TRBV18 and J usage is TRBJ2-7; weak D call: TRBD2 (5 bases). The germline V gene has CDR1 KGHSH and CDR2 LQKENI. This CDR3 comprises 13 residues. The V end was cut by 3 bases, the J end by 5 bases, with 11 bases between. Here the CDR3 DNA reads TGTGCCAGCTCACCCCTACTAGACGACGAGCAGTACTTC. Its protein is CASSPLLDDEQYF.

The V gene is TRBV10-3, the J gene TRBJ1-3; TRBD1 matches at 8 bases. Germline V lookup: CDR1 ENHRY, CDR2 SYGVKD. Germline trimming cut 5 bases from V and 1 base from J; bases unmatched to any gene: 13. The CDR3 is made up of 18 amino acids. The CDR3 DNA reads as TGTGCCATCAGTCTATCCGAGAGGGACAGGCGTTCTGGAAACACCATATATTTT. Translated: CAISLSERDRRSGNTIYF.

V and J are TRBV6-1 and TRBJ1-2; no definite D call. Trimming took 7 bases from V and 1 from J, leaving 10 bases between them. This CDR3 is built from 13 residues. Germline lookup yields CDR1 MNHNS and CDR2 SASEGT. CDR3 protein: CASMWAGNYGYTF. DNA of the CDR3: TGTGCCAGCATGTGGGCGGGTAACTATGGCTACACCTTC.